In its sample, the clone carrying this T cell receptor (beta chain) was seen a few times. Its target is unknown. The data were obtained in a study of a mutant IDH1 vaccine in newly diagnosed glioma. Study context: Scheduled for weeks 1, 3, 5, 7, 11, 15, 19 and 23, eight vaccinations were given to patients. Vaccines began 4-6 weeks after radiotherapy alone, or with temozolomide cycles. Study-wide points: Pseudoprogression appears to have had no connection to changes in top peripheral T cell clonotypes.

V was pared by 3 bases and J by 7 bases, with 4 bases of the junction left unmatched. Germline V gene lookup returns CDR1 SGHRS and CDR2 YFSETQ. The CDR3 runs 13 residues. Sequenced by immunoSEQ multiplex PCR; TCRdb stores in-frame clones only, minus some. This table holds about 86,000 clones, roughly 85% found once. Indicated time point: week 23, last vaccination. All doses held 300 ug of mutant IDH1 20-mer peptide, with topical imiquimod. The chain links TRBV5-1 to TRBJ1-1; TRBD1 matches at 9 bases. Sequencing was performed on PBMCs, taken from a glioma patient whose treatment included an IDH1 peptide vaccine. The TCR comes from a man aged 25-40 years with glioma. Some clones in this sample may be carry-over from other donors' samples. CDR3 sequence: CASSSDRGFEAFF. DNA of the CDR3: TGCGCCAGCAGCTCCGACAGGGGGTTTGAAGCTTTCTTT. Filled out from reference TRBV5-1 and TRBJ1-1, the complete variable domain reads KAGVTQTPRYLIKTRGQQVTLSCSPISGHRSVSWYQQTPGQGLQFLFEYFSETQRNKGNFPGRFSGRQFSNSRSEMNVSTLELGDSALYLCASSSDRGFEAFFGQGTRLTVV.